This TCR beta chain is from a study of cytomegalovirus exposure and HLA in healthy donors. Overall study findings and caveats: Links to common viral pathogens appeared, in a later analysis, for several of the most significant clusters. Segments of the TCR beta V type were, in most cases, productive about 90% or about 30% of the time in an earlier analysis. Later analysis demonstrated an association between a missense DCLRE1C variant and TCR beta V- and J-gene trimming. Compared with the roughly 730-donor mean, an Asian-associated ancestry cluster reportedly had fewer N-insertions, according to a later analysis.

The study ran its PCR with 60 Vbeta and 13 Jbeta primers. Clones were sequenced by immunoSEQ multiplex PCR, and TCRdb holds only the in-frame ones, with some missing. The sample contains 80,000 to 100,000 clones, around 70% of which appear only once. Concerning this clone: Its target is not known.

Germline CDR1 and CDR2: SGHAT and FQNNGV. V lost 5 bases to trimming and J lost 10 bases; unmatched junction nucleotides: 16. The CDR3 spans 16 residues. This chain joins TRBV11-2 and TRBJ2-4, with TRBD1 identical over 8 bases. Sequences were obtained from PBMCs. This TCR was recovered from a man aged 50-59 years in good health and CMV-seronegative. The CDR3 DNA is TGTGCCAGCAGCCATCCAAAGGGACAGGAAGGAGGTATTCAGTACTTC. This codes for CASSHPKGQEGGIQYF.